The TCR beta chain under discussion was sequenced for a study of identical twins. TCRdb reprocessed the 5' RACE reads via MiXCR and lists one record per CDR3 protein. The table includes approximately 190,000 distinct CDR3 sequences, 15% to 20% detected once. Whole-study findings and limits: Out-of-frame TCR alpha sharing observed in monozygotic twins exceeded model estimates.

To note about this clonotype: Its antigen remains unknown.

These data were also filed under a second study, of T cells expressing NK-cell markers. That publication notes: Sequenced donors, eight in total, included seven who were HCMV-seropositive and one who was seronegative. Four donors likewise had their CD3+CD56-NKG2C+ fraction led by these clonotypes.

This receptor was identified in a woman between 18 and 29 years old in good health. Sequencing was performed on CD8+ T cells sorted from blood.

The CDR3 region is CSVVGLAGRYNEQFF. The CDR3, as DNA: TGCAGCGTTGTGGGACTAGCGGGGAGATACAATGAGCAGTTCTTC. The chain recombines TRBV29-1 with TRBJ2-1, with 13 positions matching TRBD2. CDR3 length: 15 amino acids. The germline V gene encodes CDR1 SQVTM and CDR2 ANQGSEA. V lost 4 bases, J lost 4 bases, and 4 bases stayed unmatched.